This entry features one T cell receptor (beta chain) sequence. The data were produced by immunoSEQ multiplex PCR, yet TCRdb's version contains in-frame clones alone and is incomplete. The table records some 530,000 clones, approximately 85% of them present only once. The trim removed 3 bases at V and 4 bases at J, leaving 3 bases unmatched. The CDR3 spans 16 residues. The germline gives CDR1 LGHNA, CDR2 YNFKEQ. This sample stems from a study of blood T cell repertoires in COVID-19. Sample: peripheral blood. The receptor was isolated from a human donor in a cohort sampled during active COVID-19. V is TRBV4-2 and J is TRBJ2-3, with 14 bases that match TRBD2. CDR3 nucleotide sequence: TGTGCCAGCAGCCAGGGGACTAGCGGGAGTTCAGATACGCAGTATTTT. It codes for CASSQGTSGSSDTQYF.